This T cell receptor (beta chain) derives from a study of identical twins. General study results and limits: Out-of-frame beta sequences exhibited a weaker degree of excess twin sharing.

Using its own MiXCR run on the 5' RACE reads, TCRdb lists one record per CDR3 protein. The sample comprises hundreds of thousands of distinct CDR3 sequences, around a tenth of which are singletons, and 4% to 6% rests with the top ten. Healthy Caucasians made up all donors. This CDR3 is 14 amino acids long. CDR1 and CDR2 from the germline V gene are MNHEY and SVGEGT. The ends were cut back, 4 bases at V and 7 bases at J, with 14 bases in the middle. This clonotype was seen ten or more times. The antigen remains unidentified. This clonotype was sampled from a woman younger than 30 in good health. The specimen was memory (CD45RO+) T cells sorted from blood. This chain links TRBV6-2 or TRBV6-3 with TRBJ2-1; TRBD2 might be the D (5 bases). This chain's CDR3 is CASSSGRPGNEQFF. The DNA of the CDR3 is TGTGCCAGCAGTTCGGGCAGGCCGGGGAATGAGCAGTTCTTC.